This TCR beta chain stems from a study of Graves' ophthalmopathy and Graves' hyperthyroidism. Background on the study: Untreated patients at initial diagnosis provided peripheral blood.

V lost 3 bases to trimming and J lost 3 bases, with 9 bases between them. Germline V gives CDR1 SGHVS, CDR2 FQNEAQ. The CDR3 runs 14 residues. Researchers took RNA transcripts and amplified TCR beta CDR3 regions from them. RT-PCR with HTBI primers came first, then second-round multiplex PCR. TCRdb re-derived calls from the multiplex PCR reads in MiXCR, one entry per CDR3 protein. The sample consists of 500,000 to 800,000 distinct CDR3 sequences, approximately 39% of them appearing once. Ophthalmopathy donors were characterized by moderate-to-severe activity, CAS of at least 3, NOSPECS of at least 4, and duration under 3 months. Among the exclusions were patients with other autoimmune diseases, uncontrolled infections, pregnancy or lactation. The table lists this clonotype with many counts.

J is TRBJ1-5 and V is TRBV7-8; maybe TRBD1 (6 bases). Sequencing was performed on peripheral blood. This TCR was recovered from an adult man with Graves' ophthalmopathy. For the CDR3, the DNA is TGTGCCAGCAGCTTTACAGGGAACAATCAGCCCCAGCATTTT. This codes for CASSFTGNNQPQHF.